This T cell receptor beta chain was recorded in a study of cytomegalovirus exposure and HLA in healthy donors. Study details: Earlier, almost 120 million unique TCR beta sequences were recovered from approximately 200 million T cells by an analysis.

Overall study findings and caveats: Follow-up analysis seemed to connect common viral pathogens with several of the most significant clusters identified. 150 to 200 TCR beta chains were listed as cytomegalovirus-associated.

Both 60 Vbeta primers and 13 Jbeta primers went into the PCR. Libraries were prepared by immunoSEQ multiplex PCR; TCRdb keeps only in-frame clonotypes and omits some of them. The table lists 65,000 to 100,000 clones, roughly 75% of them singletons, with roughly 2% in the top ten. While unrecorded immune exposures were likely, the donors were nominally healthy when sampled. CDR1 is GTSNPN, CDR2 SVGIG, per germline (reference sequence). The CDR3 is made up of 13 amino acids. The V and J ends lost 5 bases and 3 bases, in that order; junction bases with no gene match: 4. A few counts support this clone. Its antigen is still unknown.

The chain has TRBV30 and TRBJ1-5, with TRBD1 identical over 7 bases. The origin of this receptor is a man aged 35 to 55 in good health and CMV-seronegative. Sample: PBMCs. The CDR3 sequence: CAWGTANNQPQHF. The CDR3 nucleotides read TGTGCCTGGGGGACAGCTAACAATCAGCCCCAGCATTTT. The full variable domain, in which reference TRBV30 and TRBJ1-5 provide the parts outside the CDR3, is SQTIHQWPATLVQPVGSPLSLECTVEGTSNPNLYWYRQAAGRGLQLLFYSVGIGQISSEVPQNLSASRPQDRQFILSSKKLLLSDSGFYLCAWGTANNQPQHFGDGTRLSIL.